These 28 T cell receptor beta chains came from one sample sequenced in a study of radiation and T cells in renal cell carcinoma. Sequencing was performed with immunoSEQ multiplex PCR; in TCRdb, only in-frame clones are kept and a portion is missing. The sample has 130,000 to 150,000 clones, 75% to 90% seen once. Time point of the sample: blood 4 weeks post-SBRT, at nephrectomy. Treatment specified: 15 Gy SBRT to primary tumor, nephrectomy 4 weeks later. Source: blood, taken from a patient whose treatment included radiotherapy and nephrectomy. The receptors originated from a woman in her forties or fifties with renal cell carcinoma.

V gene TRBV7-2 combines with J gene TRBJ1-4; D is unclear. This CDR3 is built from 14 residues. The germline V gene encodes CDR1 SGHTA and CDR2 FQGNSA. V shed 1 base and J shed 15 bases, with 18 bases lying between them. The CDR3, as DNA: TGTGCCAGCAGCTTAGGCCCGCTCTTAGGGAACGTGTTTTTT. Residues: CASSLGPLLGNVFF. Full variable domain (rest looked up from reference TRBV7-2 and TRBJ1-4): GAGVSQSPSNKVTEKGKDVELRCDPISGHTALYWYRQSLGQGLEFLIYFQGNSAPDKSGLPSDRFSAERTGGSVSTLTIQRTQQEDSAVYLCASSLGPLLGNVFFGSGTQLSVL.

The V and J genes are TRBV4-3 and TRBJ1-1; the D is unclear. This CDR3 contains 14 residues. V lost 2 bases and J 0 bases, leaving 7 bases between the germline ends. The germline gives CDR1 LGHNA, CDR2 YSLEER. The DNA of the CDR3 is TGCGCCAGCAGCCAAAGCGTTATGAACACTGAAGCTTTCTTT. Residues: CASSQSVMNTEAFF.

The chain couples TRBV14 to TRBJ1-4; D possibly corresponds to TRBD1 (5 bases). Germline V gene sequence: CDR1 SGHDN, CDR2 FVKESK. CDR3 length: 14 amino acids. V lost 1 base, J lost 8 bases, and 11 bases lay in between. The CDR3 coding sequence is TGTGCCAGCAGCCAAGTAGGGACCGGCGAAAAACTGTTTTTT. It yields the protein CASSQVGTGEKLFF.

This clone was observed once. The J gene is TRBJ2-3, the V gene TRBV5-5; the match to TRBD2 covers 13 bases. This CDR3 comprises 18 residues. Germline lookup yields CDR1 SGHKS and CDR2 YYEKEE (reference sequence). V lost 0 bases to trimming and J lost 2 bases; unmatched junction nucleotides: 6. CDR3 in DNA: TGTGCCAGCAGCTTGGTACTAGCGGGAGGGCCCTCCACAGATACGCAGTATTTT. This codes for CASSLVLAGGPSTDTQYF.

For the CDR3, the DNA is TGTGCCAGCAGTTTCAGCCAGGGGGCGTACTATGGCTACACCTTC. This sequence encodes CASSFSQGAYYGYTF. The chain recombines TRBV28 with TRBJ1-2, with 8 bases matching TRBD1. J gave up 3 bases and V 3 bases, and 6 bases lay outside the gene matches. CDR3 size: 15 residues. The germline V gene has CDR1 MDHEN and CDR2 SYDVKM.

This clone was picked up one time. The DNA of the CDR3 is TGCGCCAGCAGCCGAACCTCAGCGGGGGACTCTGGAAACACCATATATTTT. Translated, it gives CASSRTSAGDSGNTIYF. The chain has TRBV4-1 and TRBJ1-3; the D gene is possibly TRBD1 (5 bases). Between the trimmed V and J ends, which lost 4 bases and 0 bases, there was a span of 16 bases. CDR1 is MGHRA, CDR2 YSYEKL, per germline. The CDR3 runs to 17 residues.

The chain links TRBV11-2 to TRBJ2-7; TRBD1 agrees at 9 bases. CDR1 and CDR2 (germline): SGHAT, FQNNGV. The trim removed 5 bases at V and 3 bases at J, leaving 5 bases unmatched. The CDR3 totals 14 residues. The CDR3 loop is CASSLGTGNYEQYF. The CDR3 DNA sequence: TGTGCCAGCAGCCTGGGGACAGGGAACTACGAGCAGTACTTC.

The V call is TRBV9, the J call TRBJ2-2; D unclear. Germline assignment: CDR1 SGDLS and CDR2 YYNGEE. This CDR3 comprises 12 residues. The V end lost 0 bases, the J end lost 6 bases, and 3 bases lay between the germline ends. The CDR3: CASSVAAGELFF. The CDR3 DNA sequence: TGTGCCAGCAGCGTAGCAGCCGGGGAGCTGTTTTTT.

This chain links TRBV28 with TRBJ2-2, with 9 bases that match TRBD1. CDR1 MDHEN and CDR2 SYDVKM come from the germline V gene. Trimming cost V 6 bases and J 4 bases; bases outside gene matches: 3. This CDR3 region has 14 residues. CDR3: CASRSGQGTGELFF. The DNA of the CDR3 is TGTGCCAGCAGATCGGGACAGGGCACCGGGGAGCTGTTTTTT.

The J gene is TRBJ2-7, the V gene TRBV6-1; D is possibly TRBD1 (5 bases). Trimming shortened V by 5 bases and J by 6 bases, and 14 bases separated the two germline ends. CDR1 and CDR2 (germline): MNHNS, SASEGT. This CDR3 is 13 amino acids long. CDR3 loop: CASSQLTVGEQYF. The CDR3 nucleotides read TGTGCCAGCAGTCAACTGACAGTTGGCGAGCAGTACTTC.

This chain links TRBV7-9 with TRBJ2-6, with D hard to call. CDR1 and CDR2 from the germline V gene are SEHNR and FQNEAQ (reference sequence). Trimming pared 7 bases from V and 1 base from J, leaving 14 bases between. This CDR3 contains 16 residues. CDR3 sequence: CASTEAGSSGANVLTF. The CDR3 nucleotides are TGTGCCAGCACCGAAGCAGGTAGTTCTGGGGCCAACGTCCTGACTTTC.

This clone was detected only once. V and J are TRBV10-2 and TRBJ1-1; D is ambiguous. V was shortened by 9 bases and J by 2 bases, with 19 bases between the two germline ends. CDR3 length equals 15 residues. CDR1 is WSHSY, CDR2 SAAADI, per germline. The CDR3 here is CASSNLVSENTEAFF. CDR3 DNA sequence: TGCGCCAGTTCGAACCTTGTTTCGGAAAACACTGAAGCTTTCTTT.

This chain uses TRBV19 with TRBJ1-5, with D hard to call. The CDR3 is made up of 13 amino acids. Trimming stripped 3 bases from V and 8 bases from J, with 11 bases between. CDR1 and CDR2 (germline): LNHDA, SQIVND (reference sequence). The CDR3 is CASSMNPIEPQHF. The CDR3 DNA sequence: TGTGCCAGTAGTATGAACCCGATTGAGCCCCAGCATTTT.

The chain is built from TRBV9 and TRBJ2-7; 10 bases agree with TRBD2. In germline, CDR1 is SGDLS, CDR2 YYNGEE. The CDR3 totals 14 residues. J was trimmed by 4 bases and V by 5 bases; bases with no gene match: 6. The CDR3 sequence: CASSLAGVDYEQYF. The CDR3 coding sequence is TGTGCCAGCAGTCTAGCGGGGGTGGATTACGAGCAGTACTTC.

This clone was found a few times. This rearrangement joins TRBV30 to TRBJ1-4; D call uncertain. Germline values: CDR1 GTSNPN, CDR2 SVGIG (reference sequence). The V end was cut by 3 bases, the J end by 5 bases, with 10 bases between. The CDR3 covers 13 residues. This CDR3 is CAWRGPPNEKLFF. DNA for the CDR3: TGTGCCTGGAGGGGCCCACCGAATGAAAAACTGTTTTTT.

The rearrangement links TRBV5-4 to TRBJ2-6; D is possibly TRBD1 (5 bases). V was pared by 6 bases and J by 0 bases, with 19 bases between. CDR3 size: 18 residues. CDR1 is SGHNT, CDR2 YYREEE, per germline (reference sequence). The CDR3 sequence is CASTDVEDTYSGANVLTF. The CDR3 DNA follows: TGTGCCAGCACCGATGTCGAGGACACGTACTCTGGGGCCAACGTCCTGACTTTC. The entire variable domain, with the rest obtained from reference TRBV5-4 and TRBJ2-6, is as follows: ETGVTQSPTHLIKTRGQQVTLRCSSQSGHNTVSWYQQALGQGPQFIFQYYREEENGRGNFPPRFSGLQFPNYSSELNVNALELDDSALYLCASTDVEDTYSGANVLTFGAGSRLTVL.

This chain links TRBV19 with TRBJ1-4; D uncertain. The germline V gene encodes CDR1 LNHDA and CDR2 SQIVND (reference sequence). Trimming took 5 bases from V and 0 from J, leaving 7 bases between them. The CDR3 is 14 residues long. The CDR3 coding sequence is TGTGCCAGTAGTTCGACTGCAACTAATGAAAAACTGTTTTTT. It codes for CASSSTATNEKLFF.

The CDR3 region has the DNA TGTGCCTCGAATCATGGACAGGGGATCTACGAGCAGTACTTC. Amino acids: CASNHGQGIYEQYF. This chain uses TRBV10-3 with TRBJ2-5; 9 nucleotides agree with TRBD1. The end of the DNA aligns better with TRBJ2-7, so the J call may be wrong. The germline V gene encodes CDR1 ENHRY and CDR2 SYGVKD. This CDR3 spans 14 amino acids.

This clone is a singleton in its sample. The V call is TRBV7-2, the J call TRBJ1-5, with a weak D call TRBD1 (5 bases). From germline, CDR1 is SGHTA and CDR2 FQGNSA. V shed 5 bases and J shed 3 bases, with 20 bases lying between them. This CDR3 comprises 17 residues. CDR3 residues: CASSPQVWGDNNQPQHF. In DNA form, the CDR3 reads TGTGCCAGCAGCCCACAGGTGTGGGGGGATAACAATCAGCCCCAGCATTTT.

This clone was counted a single time. CDR3 sequence (DNA): TGCGCCAGCAGCCCCGCCCCCGGACTAGCGGGAGAAGGTGAGCAGTTCTTC. This gives the protein CASSPAPGLAGEGEQFF. This chain links TRBV5-1 with TRBJ2-1; 13 nucleotides agree with TRBD2. J was trimmed by 9 bases and V by 4 bases; bases with no gene match: 13. CDR1 and CDR2 from the germline V gene are SGHRS and YFSETQ. The CDR3 has 17 amino acids.

V and J are TRBV7-2 and TRBJ2-7; TRBD2 matches at 13 bases. J lost 1 base, V lost 5 bases, and 8 bases had no gene match. The CDR3 covers 17 residues. Germline CDR1 SGHTA, CDR2 FQGNSA. The CDR3 coding sequence is TGTGCCAGCAGCGTAAGCCAGGGACTAGCGGGGTCCTACGAGCAGTACTTC. Translating gives CASSVSQGLAGSYEQYF.

The rearrangement uses TRBV7-2 and TRBJ2-7, with unresolved D. Germline CDR1 is SGHTA and CDR2 is FQGNSA. This CDR3 is built from 14 residues. Trimming removed 1 base from V and 6 bases from J, with 13 bases in between. The CDR3 DNA follows: TGTGCCAGCAGCTTAGTGGGCCCACCCGGCGAGCAGTACTTC. Translated: CASSLVGPPGEQYF.

This chain links TRBV19 with TRBJ2-5; perhaps TRBD1 as D (5 bases). Trimming removed 1 base at V and 1 base at J, with 7 bases between. CDR3 length equals 14 residues. Germline CDR1 is LNHDA and CDR2 is SQIVND (reference sequence). The CDR3 sequence: CASSIGQIQETQYF. DNA for the CDR3: TGTGCCAGTAGTATAGGACAGATCCAAGAGACCCAGTACTTC.

The chain recombines TRBV5-4 with TRBJ2-7; D unclear. Germline CDR1 reads SGHNT; CDR2 reads YYREEE (reference sequence). V lost 2 bases and J 2 bases, leaving 11 bases between the germline ends. This CDR3 spans 14 amino acids. In nucleotides, the CDR3 is TGTGCCAGCAGCTTAGTAGGCTCCCCCTACGAGCAGTACTTC. Protein product: CASSLVGSPYEQYF.

This CDR3 reads CASRRGQNYGYTF. CDR3 in DNA: TGTGCCAGCAGGCGGGGGCAAAACTATGGCTACACCTTC. The chain recombines TRBV6-5 with TRBJ1-2; D might be TRBD1 (6 bases). V lost 6 bases and J lost 2, with 10 bases in between. CDR3 length: 13 amino acids. Germline CDR1 and CDR2: MNHEY and SVGAGI.

CDR3 nucleotide sequence: TGTGCCACCAGCAGAGGACAGGGTGGGAAACTGTTTTTT. It yields the protein CATSRGQGGKLFF. The V and J genes are TRBV15 and TRBJ1-4, with 7 bases identical to TRBD1. CDR3 length equals 13 residues. Germline CDR1 reads LNHNV; CDR2 reads YYDKDF (reference sequence). V dropped 1 base and J dropped 11; count of bases not matched to a gene: 4.

The V gene is TRBV27, the J gene TRBJ1-1; weak D call: TRBD1 (5 bases). The length of the CDR3 is 14 residues. Germline V gene lookup returns CDR1 MNHEY and CDR2 SMNVEV (reference sequence). Trimming pared 0 bases from V and 5 bases from J, leaving 10 bases between. The CDR3 is CASSLSRGGTEAFF. CDR3 DNA sequence: TGTGCCAGCAGTTTATCTCGGGGGGGTACTGAAGCTTTCTTT.

This chain uses TRBV15 with TRBJ2-3; D unresolved. The germline V gene encodes CDR1 LNHNV and CDR2 YYDKDF (reference sequence). The CDR3 sequence is 12 residues long. With 4 bases removed from V and 6 bases from J, the gap between germline ends came to 8 bases. CDR3 residues: CATSKSEDTQYF. The CDR3 bases are TGTGCCACCAGCAAGTCGGAGGATACGCAGTATTTT.